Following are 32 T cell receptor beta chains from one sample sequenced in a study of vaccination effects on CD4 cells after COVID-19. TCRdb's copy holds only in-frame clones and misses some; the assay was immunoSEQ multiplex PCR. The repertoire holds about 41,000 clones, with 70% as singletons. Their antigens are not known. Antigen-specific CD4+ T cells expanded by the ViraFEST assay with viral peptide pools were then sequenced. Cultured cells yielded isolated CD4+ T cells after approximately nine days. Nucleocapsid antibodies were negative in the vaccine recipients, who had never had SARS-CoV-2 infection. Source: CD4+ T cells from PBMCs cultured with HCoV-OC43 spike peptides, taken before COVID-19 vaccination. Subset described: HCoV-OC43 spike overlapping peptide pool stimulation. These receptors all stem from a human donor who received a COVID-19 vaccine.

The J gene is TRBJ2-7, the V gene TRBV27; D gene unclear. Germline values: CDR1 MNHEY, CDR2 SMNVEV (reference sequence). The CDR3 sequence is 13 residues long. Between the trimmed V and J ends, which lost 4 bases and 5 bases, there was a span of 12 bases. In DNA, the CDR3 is TGTGCCAGCAGTTCCGTTGTAGGACACGAGCAGTACTTC. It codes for CASSSVVGHEQYF.

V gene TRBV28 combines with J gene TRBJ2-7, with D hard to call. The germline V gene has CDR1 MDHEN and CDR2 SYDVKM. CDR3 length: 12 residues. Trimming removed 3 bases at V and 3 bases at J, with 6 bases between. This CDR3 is CASSFRFYEQYF. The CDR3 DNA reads TGTGCCAGCAGTTTTCGGTTCTACGAGCAGTACTTC.

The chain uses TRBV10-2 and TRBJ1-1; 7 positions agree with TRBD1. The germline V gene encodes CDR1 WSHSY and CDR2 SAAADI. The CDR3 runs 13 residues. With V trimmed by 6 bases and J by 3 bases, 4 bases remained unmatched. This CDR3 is CASRLQGYTEAFF. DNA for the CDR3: TGCGCCAGCAGATTACAGGGGTACACTGAAGCTTTCTTT.

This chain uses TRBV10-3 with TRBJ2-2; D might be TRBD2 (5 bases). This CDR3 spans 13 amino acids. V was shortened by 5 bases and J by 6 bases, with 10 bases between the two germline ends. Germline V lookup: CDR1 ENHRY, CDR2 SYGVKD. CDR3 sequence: CAISPPGAGELFF. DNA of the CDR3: TGTGCCATCAGTCCCCCCGGGGCCGGGGAGCTGTTTTTT.

This CDR3 is CASRREESGGYTF. The CDR3 bases are TGTGCCAGCAGGAGAGAGGAATCAGGAGGCTACACCTTC. The chain has TRBV7-2 and TRBJ1-2; D not resolved. This CDR3 region has 13 residues. Germline-derived CDR1 and CDR2 are SGHTA and FQGNSA. Trimming removed 6 bases from V and 8 bases from J, with 16 bases in between.

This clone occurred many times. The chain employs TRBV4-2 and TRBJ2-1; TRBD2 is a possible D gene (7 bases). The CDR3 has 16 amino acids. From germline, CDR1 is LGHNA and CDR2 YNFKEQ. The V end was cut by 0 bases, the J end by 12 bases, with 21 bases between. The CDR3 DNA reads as TGTGCCAGCAGCCAAGATGGCGCGGGGGCCTATCAGTGGCAGTTCTTC. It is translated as CASSQDGAGAYQWQFF.

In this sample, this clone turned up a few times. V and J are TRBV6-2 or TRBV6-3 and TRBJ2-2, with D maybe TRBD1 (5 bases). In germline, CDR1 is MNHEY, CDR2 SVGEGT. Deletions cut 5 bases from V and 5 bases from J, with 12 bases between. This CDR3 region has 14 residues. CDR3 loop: CASSDPRVTGELFF. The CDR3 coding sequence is TGTGCCAGCAGTGACCCCAGGGTAACCGGGGAGCTGTTTTTT.

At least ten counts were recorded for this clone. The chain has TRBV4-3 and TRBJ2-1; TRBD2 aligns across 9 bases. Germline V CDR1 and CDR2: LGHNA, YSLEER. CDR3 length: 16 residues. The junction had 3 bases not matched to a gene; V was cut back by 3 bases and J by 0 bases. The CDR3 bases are TGCGCCAGCAGCCAGTATAGCGGGAGCTCCTACAATGAGCAGTTCTTC. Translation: CASSQYSGSSYNEQFF.

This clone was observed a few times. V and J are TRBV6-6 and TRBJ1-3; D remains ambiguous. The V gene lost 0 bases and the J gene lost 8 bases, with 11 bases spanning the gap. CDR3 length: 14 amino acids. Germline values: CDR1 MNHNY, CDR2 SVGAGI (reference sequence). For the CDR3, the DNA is TGTGCCAGCAGTTACTCAGGATATACGGACACCATATATTTT. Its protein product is CASSYSGYTDTIYF.

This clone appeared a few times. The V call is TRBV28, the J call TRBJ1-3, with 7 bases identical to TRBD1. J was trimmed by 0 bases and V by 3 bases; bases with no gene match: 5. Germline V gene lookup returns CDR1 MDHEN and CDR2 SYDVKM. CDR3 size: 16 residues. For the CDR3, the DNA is TGTGCCAGCAGTTTCGGGACAGTCAACTCTGGAAACACCATATATTTT. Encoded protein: CASSFGTVNSGNTIYF.

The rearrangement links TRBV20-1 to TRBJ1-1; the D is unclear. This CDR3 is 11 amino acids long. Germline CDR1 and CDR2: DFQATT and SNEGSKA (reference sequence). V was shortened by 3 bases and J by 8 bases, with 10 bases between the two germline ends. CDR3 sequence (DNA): TGCAGTGCTAGCGACGCAATGGAAGCTTTCTTT. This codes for CSASDAMEAFF.

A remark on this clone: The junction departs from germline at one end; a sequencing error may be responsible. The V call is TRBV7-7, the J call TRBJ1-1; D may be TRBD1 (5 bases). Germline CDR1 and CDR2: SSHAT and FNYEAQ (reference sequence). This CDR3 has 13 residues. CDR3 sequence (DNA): TGTGCTAGCAGCTTAGACAGGAACACTGAAGCTTTCTTT. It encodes CASSLDRNTEAFF.

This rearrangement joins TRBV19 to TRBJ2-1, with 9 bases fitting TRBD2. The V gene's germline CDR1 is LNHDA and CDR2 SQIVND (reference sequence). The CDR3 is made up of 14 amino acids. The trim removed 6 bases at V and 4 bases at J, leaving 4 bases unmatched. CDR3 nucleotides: TGTGCCAGTAGACTAGCGGGCCTTTACAATGAGCAGTTCTTC. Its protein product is CASRLAGLYNEQFF.

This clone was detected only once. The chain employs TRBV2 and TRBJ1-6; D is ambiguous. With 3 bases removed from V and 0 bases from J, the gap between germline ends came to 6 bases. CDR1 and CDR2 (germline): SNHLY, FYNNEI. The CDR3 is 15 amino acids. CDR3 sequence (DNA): TGTGCCAGCAGTGACAGGAGCTCCTATAATTCACCCCTCCACTTT. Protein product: CASSDRSSYNSPLHF.

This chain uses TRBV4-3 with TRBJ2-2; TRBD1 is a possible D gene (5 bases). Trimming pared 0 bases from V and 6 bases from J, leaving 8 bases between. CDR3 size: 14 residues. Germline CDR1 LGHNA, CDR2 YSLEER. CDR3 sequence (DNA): TGCGCCAGCAGCCAAGACAGGGTTCCCGGGGAGCTGTTTTTT. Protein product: CASSQDRVPGELFF.

The CDR3 loop is CASSRGGRDEQFF. CDR3 coding DNA: TGTGCCAGCAGTCGGGGGGGCCGCGATGAGCAGTTCTTC. The chain employs TRBV6-5 and TRBJ2-1, with 8 bases fitting TRBD2. CDR3 length equals 13 residues. Germline V CDR1 and CDR2: MNHEY, SVGAGI. V was pared by 5 bases and J by 8 bases, with 5 bases of the junction left unmatched.

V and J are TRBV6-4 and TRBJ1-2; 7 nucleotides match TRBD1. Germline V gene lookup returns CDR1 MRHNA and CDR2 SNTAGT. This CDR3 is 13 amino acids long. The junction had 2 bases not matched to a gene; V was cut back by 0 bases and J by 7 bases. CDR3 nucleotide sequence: TGTGCCAGCAGTGACTCAGAGGGGGCTGGCTACACCTTC. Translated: CASSDSEGAGYTF.

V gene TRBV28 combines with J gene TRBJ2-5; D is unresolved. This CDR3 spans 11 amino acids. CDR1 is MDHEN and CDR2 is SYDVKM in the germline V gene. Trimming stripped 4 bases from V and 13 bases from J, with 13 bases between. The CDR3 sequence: CASSSRLARYF. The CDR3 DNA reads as TGTGCCAGCAGTTCCCGGTTGGCCCGGTACTTC.

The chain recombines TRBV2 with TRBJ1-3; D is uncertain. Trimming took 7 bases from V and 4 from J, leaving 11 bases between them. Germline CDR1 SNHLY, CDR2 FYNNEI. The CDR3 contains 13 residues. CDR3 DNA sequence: TGTGCCAGCAAACGGGATCTAGGAAACACCATATATTTT. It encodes CASKRDLGNTIYF.

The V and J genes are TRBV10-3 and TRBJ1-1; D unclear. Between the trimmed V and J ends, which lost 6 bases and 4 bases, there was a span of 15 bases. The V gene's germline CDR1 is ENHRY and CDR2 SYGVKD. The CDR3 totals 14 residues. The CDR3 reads CAIRGTGLGTEAFF. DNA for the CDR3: TGTGCCATCAGAGGTACGGGGTTGGGCACTGAAGCTTTCTTT.

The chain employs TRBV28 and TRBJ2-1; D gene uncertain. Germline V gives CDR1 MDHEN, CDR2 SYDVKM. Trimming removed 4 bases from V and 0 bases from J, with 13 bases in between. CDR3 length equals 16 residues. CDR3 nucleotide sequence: TGTGCCAGCAGTTCGGCGATCAAAAGCTCCTACAATGAGCAGTTCTTC. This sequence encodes CASSSAIKSSYNEQFF.

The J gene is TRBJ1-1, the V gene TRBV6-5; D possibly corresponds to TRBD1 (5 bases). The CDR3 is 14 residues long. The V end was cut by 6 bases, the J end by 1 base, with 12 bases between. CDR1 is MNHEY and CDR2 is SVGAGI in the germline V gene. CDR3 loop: CASRPEGWNTEAFF. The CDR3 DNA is TGTGCCAGCAGGCCCGAGGGGTGGAACACTGAAGCTTTCTTT.

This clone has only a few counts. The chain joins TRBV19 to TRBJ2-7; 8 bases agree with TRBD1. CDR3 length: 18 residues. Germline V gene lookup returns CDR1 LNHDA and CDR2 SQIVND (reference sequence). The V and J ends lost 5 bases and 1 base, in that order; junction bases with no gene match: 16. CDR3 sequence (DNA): TGTGCCAGTAGTCCGTGGACAGGGTCTTCCCGCTTATCCTACGAGCAGTACTTC. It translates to CASSPWTGSSRLSYEQYF.

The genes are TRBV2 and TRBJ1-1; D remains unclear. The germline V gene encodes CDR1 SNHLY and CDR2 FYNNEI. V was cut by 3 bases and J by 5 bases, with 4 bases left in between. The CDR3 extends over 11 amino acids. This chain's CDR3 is CASSERTEAFF. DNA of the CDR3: TGTGCCAGCAGTGAGAGGACTGAAGCTTTCTTT. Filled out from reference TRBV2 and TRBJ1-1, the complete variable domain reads EPEVTQTPSHQVTQMGQEVILRCVPISNHLYFYWYRQILGQKVEFLVSFYNNEISEKSEIFDDQFSVERPDGSNFTLKIRSTKLEDSAMYFCASSERTEAFFGQGTRLTVV.

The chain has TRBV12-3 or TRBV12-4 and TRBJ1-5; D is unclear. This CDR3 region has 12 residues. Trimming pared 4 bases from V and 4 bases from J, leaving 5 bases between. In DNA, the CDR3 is TGTGCCAGCAGTTGGACTAATCAGCCCCAGCATTTT. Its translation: CASSWTNQPQHF.

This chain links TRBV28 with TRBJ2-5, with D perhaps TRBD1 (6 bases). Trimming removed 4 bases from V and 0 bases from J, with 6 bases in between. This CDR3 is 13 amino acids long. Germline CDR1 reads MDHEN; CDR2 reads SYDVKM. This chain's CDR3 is CASSSGDQETQYF. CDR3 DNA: TGTGCCAGCAGTTCAGGGGACCAAGAGACCCAGTACTTC.

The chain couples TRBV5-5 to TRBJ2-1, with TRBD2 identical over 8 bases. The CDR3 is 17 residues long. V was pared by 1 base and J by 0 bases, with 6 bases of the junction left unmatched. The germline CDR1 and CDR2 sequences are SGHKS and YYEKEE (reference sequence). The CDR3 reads CASSLLAGGLSYNEQFF. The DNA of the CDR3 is TGTGCCAGCAGCTTGCTAGCGGGCGGCCTCTCCTACAATGAGCAGTTCTTC.

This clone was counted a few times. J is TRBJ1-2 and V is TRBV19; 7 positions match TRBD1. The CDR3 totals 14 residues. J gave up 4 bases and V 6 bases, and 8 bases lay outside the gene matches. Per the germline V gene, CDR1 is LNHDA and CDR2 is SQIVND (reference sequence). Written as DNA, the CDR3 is TGTGCCAGTAGGACAGGGATTGGGCCCTATGGCTACACCTTC. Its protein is CASRTGIGPYGYTF.

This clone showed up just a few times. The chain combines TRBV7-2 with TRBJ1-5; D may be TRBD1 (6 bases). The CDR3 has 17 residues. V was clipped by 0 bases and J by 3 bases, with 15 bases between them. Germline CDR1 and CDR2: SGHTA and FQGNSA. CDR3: CASSLAVVGGPNQPQHF. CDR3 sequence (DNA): TGTGCCAGCAGCTTAGCGGTGGTAGGGGGGCCCAATCAGCCCCAGCATTTT. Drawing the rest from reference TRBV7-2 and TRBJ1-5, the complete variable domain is GAGVSQSPSNKVTEKGKDVELRCDPISGHTALYWYRQSLGQGLEFLIYFQGNSAPDKSGLPSDRFSAERTGGSVSTLTIQRTQQEDSAVYLCASSLAVVGGPNQPQHFGDGTRLSIL.

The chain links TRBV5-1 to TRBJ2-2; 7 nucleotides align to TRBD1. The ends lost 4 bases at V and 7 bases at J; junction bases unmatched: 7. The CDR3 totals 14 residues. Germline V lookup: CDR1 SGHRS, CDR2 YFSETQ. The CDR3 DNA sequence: TGCGCCAGCAGCCTACGACAGGGCGGCGGGGAGCTGTTTTTT. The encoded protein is CASSLRQGGGELFF.

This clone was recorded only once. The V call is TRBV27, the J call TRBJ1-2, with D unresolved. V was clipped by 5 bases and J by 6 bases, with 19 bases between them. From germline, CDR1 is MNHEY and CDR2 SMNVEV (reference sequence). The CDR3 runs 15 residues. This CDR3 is CASSTPPTEAHGYTF. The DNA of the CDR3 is TGTGCCAGCAGTACCCCCCCGACCGAAGCTCATGGCTACACCTTC.

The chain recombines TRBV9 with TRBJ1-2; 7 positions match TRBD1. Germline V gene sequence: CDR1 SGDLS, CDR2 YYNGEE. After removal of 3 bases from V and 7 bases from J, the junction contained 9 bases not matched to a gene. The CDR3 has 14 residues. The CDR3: CASSGFDRAFGYTF. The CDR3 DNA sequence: TGTGCCAGCAGCGGGTTCGACAGGGCGTTTGGCTACACCTTC.